This T cell receptor beta chain appears in the sequencing data of a study of patients and donors after allogeneic stem cell transplantation. In this sample, this clonotype turned up a few times. TCRdb re-called the RT-PCR reads through MiXCR, storing one row per CDR3 protein. Here the sample spans over 200,000 distinct CDR3 sequences, 38% being singletons. Trimming cost V 0 bases and J 4 bases, with 15 bases left between them. Per germline, CDR1 SEHNR and CDR2 FQNEAQ (reference sequence). The CDR3 is made up of 16 amino acids. This sequence was found in a human donor who was either an allogeneic HSCT recipient or a stem cell or donor lymphocyte infusion donor (not recorded which). It is not recorded whose cells these are; they may come from a transplant donor. This rearrangement joins TRBV7-9 to TRBJ1-2, with a weak D call TRBD1 (6 bases). The material sequenced was blood, either unsorted or a sorted T cell fraction (not recorded which). This CDR3 reads CASSLASKGGIYGYTF. In DNA form, the CDR3 reads TGTGCCAGCAGCTTAGCCTCGAAAGGGGGAATCTATGGCTACACCTTC.